The entry that follows covers one TCR beta chain sequence. Its target is unknown. This entry is derived from a study of cytomegalovirus exposure and HLA in healthy donors. Study outcomes and limitations: In a later analysis, parvovirus B19, influenza, CMV and Epstein-Barr virus appeared linked to several top co-occurrence clusters.

It was with 60 Vbeta and 13 Jbeta primers that the PCR ran. Produced via immunoSEQ multiplex PCR; TCRdb's table is partial and in-frame only. The table includes 160,000 or so clones, approximately 81% detected once. V was pared by 0 bases and J by 5 bases, with 14 bases between. There are 15 residues in the CDR3. Germline lookup yields CDR1 SGHRS and CDR2 YFSETQ. The sequenced sample was PBMCs. This sequence joins TRBV5-1 and TRBJ2-5; possible D gene TRBD1, 5 bases. This receptor was obtained from a man aged 30-40 years in good health and CMV-seronegative. The CDR3 is CASSLVSGPRETQYF. CDR3 nucleotide sequence: TGCGCCAGCAGCTTGGTGTCAGGGCCAAGGGAGACCCAGTACTTC.